This T cell receptor (beta chain) was captured by sequencing in a study of cytomegalovirus exposure and HLA in healthy donors (dated 2017 in TCRdb). Regarding the research as a whole: In an earlier analysis of under 600 of the donors, less than 350 Gb of sequence data and approximately 120 million unique TCR beta sequences from 150 million to 200 million T cells were reported. An early release covering around 630 HLA-typed donors comprised approximately 300 gigabases of sequencing data and tens of millions of unique TCR sequences. The genetic ancestry cluster associated with self-reported Caucasian donors included around four fifths of the approximately 400 genotyped donors. The aim of the study was to test whether cataloging public T cell receptors could identify signatures of past pathogen exposure. Using immunosequencing, the study profiled T cell repertoires from about 620 subjects and related those repertoires to cytomegalovirus serostatus. In addition to the first cohort of approximately 650 subjects, a separate validation cohort of 120 different subjects was used. To predict cytomegalovirus infection status, the study brought together high-throughput TCR immunosequencing, statistical association of individual TCRs with disease status, and machine learning. A later analysis re-examined previously published TCR beta repertoires from several hundred donors and added high-resolution HLA genotyping to investigate patterns of TCR occurrence. In the later analysis, no new phenotypic data were used to find candidate immune exposures; instead, reliance was placed on TCR beta sequences and their occurrence across donors. An earlier analysis of 587 of the donors used high-throughput TCR beta sequencing to judge whether each TCR beta V gene segment behaved as functional or pseudogenic. Donor age, sex, ethnicity and CMV serostatus were collected together with the repertoire data. A later genetic analysis used genome-wide SNP genotypes for about three fifths of the roughly 700 donors, treating that subset as a discovery cohort. All discovery cohort repertoires had been generated on a single sequencing platform. Class I and class II HLA loci were covered by the typing at four-digit resolution. The number of donors typed differed by locus, with 629-630 for A, B, C, DRB1 and DQB1, 522 for DQA1, 600 to 610 for DPA1, and around 450 for DPB1. Five DR-DQ haplotypes were treated as single units for association and clustering because of strong linkage in the cohort. On average, 235,054 unique TCR beta nucleotide sequences were sequenced per donor among 398 genotyped donors of the cohort, with 15% to 20% of those sequences being non-productive.

Summary of the overall study and its limitations: Linkage disequilibrium might explain the correlated functional status among segregating V segments, but an unknown experimental factor could not be excluded. The presence/absence analyses assumed that sequencing depth was roughly uniform across donors, and that assumption may not be true. In a later analysis, about 16,000 TCR beta sequences were associated with specific HLA alleles at a false discovery rate of 0.05. The 87-base-pair reads could not distinguish some IMGT-functional V segments, including TRBV6-2 and TRBV6-3, so those segments were excluded. A further reported finding was that TCR beta sequences accurately predicted the HLA-A and HLA-B alleles for most subjects in the first cohort. The authors suggested that the approach could potentially be generalized to other disease states and immunological phenotypes. A later genetic analysis reported fewer N-insertions in productive TCRs among donors in an Asian-associated ancestry cluster than the roughly 650-donor mean. This cohort had only TCR beta chains sequenced, and the lack of alpha or paired-chain data limited which features could be detected. In vitro tests confirmed that a few of the cytomegalovirus-associated TCR beta chains recognize cytomegalovirus antigens. For the cohort, immune exposure information was limited to CMV serostatus. Most CMV-associated TCR beta chains appeared to be HLA-restricted in a later analysis, and the HLA associations seemed to be driven largely by CMV exposure. According to a later analysis, parvovirus B19, influenza, CMV and Epstein-Barr virus appeared linked to several top co-occurrence clusters. Strong co-occurrence of HLA alleles, especially DR and DQ, made assigning TCR associations to individual alleles difficult. In a later analysis, TCR association rates were found to vary across HLA loci, with the most associated TCRs seen for DRB1 alleles and the fewest for HLA-C alleles. In a later genetic analysis, a missense DCLRE1C variant was associated with V-gene and J-gene trimming of TCR beta chains, and the association was replicated in an independent cohort. An earlier analysis of 587 of the donors showed that most TCR beta V segments appeared in productive rearrangements either about 87% or about 30% of the time, which broadly matched IMGT annotations. The classifier was reported to diagnose cytomegalovirus status with high specificity and sensitivity in both the original cohort and the validation cohort. A group of highly shared sequence variants was considered likely to be a technical artifact of the sequencing pipeline. In the study, 150 to 200 TCR beta chains were listed as associated with cytomegalovirus. In a later analysis, HLA-associated TCR beta chains were found to be more clonally expanded and to have lower generation probabilities than equally common non-associated chains. Because counts were too low, 15 or so rarely observed V segments, including chromosome 9 orphons, were excluded from the earlier analysis of around 590 of the donors. Across donors, most TCR sequences were observed very rarely, whereas some public TCRs were present in many individuals. HLA typing was unavailable for some donors at each locus, so association tests used only the typed subset.

The cohort was made up of approximately 700 healthy bone marrow donors. At the time of sampling, all cohort members were nominally healthy, though unrecorded immune exposures were likely present. The donor tested CMV seropositive, placing the donor among the roughly 300 seropositive members of the cohort. Each donor provided a peripheral blood sample, and peripheral blood mononuclear cells were used for TCR beta sequencing. Genomic DNA was extracted from the blood cell samples with the Qiagen DNeasy Blood Extraction Kit. To note about this clone: This clone's antigen is unknown.

CDR1 and CDR2 (MGHRA, YSYEKL) derive from the germline V gene. The CDR3, cysteine through phenylalanine, is 17 amino acids long. The only DNA kept is the CDR3, 51 bases in frame from the first base. Trimmed from V: 0 bases; trimmed from J: 6 bases; junction bases lacking a gene match: 6. The protocol used for the library was the immunoSEQ multiplex PCR assay. The multiplex PCR relied on a mix of 60 forward primers for TCR Vbeta segments and 13 reverse primers for TCR Jbeta segments. The CDR3 region of rearranged TCR beta genes was amplified from genomic DNA with a multiplex PCR assay. The Illumina HiSeq System was used to sequence the amplified TCR beta libraries as 87-base-pair reads. The study's own analysis went as follows. In a later analysis, tens of millions of unique TCR beta chains were counted across the 650 to 750 repertoires, and about 10 million of these chains were shared by at least two donors. Raw reads were error-corrected and collapsed into unique sequences with a nearest-neighbor algorithm that merged closely related sequences to remove PCR and sequencing errors. To assign V, D and J gene segments, CDR3 sequences were aligned to IMGT reference sequences. Each retained sequence needed at least a six-nucleotide match to both a V gene segment and a J gene segment. Rearrangements were classified as productive when the CDR3 lacked stop codons and remained in frame with V and J, and all other rearrangements were classified as non-productive. CDR3 was defined by IMGT convention, running from the second conserved V-encoded cysteine to the conserved J-encoded phenylalanine. The earlier analysis of 587 of the donors excluded sequences that lacked an unambiguous match to a single V gene segment. An earlier analysis of 587 of the donors classified V segments as functional when productive rearrangements were above 56.7% and as segregating when the standard deviation between donors was above 5%. A statistical classification framework was developed to diagnose cytomegalovirus status using the catalog of TCR beta chain sequences. A later analysis assigned V and J genes by comparing TCR nucleotide sequences with IMGT/GENE-DB human TR gene sequences. A later analysis assigned CDR3 sequences and most-parsimonious VDJ recombination scenarios with the TCRdist pipeline. In a later analysis, each TCR beta chain was defined by its CDR3 amino acid sequence together with its V-gene family, and reads lacking a unique V-gene family were excluded. In a later analysis, 450 to 600 highly shared, low-generation-probability nucleotide sequences were removed to address suspected cross-contamination and a sequencing artifact. In a later analysis, a clonal expansion index for each public chain was calculated from normalized within-repertoire ranks of inferred template counts. In a later analysis, generation probabilities were computed with a VDJ recombination model fitted to out-of-frame rearrangements, and the resulting probabilities were checked against IGoR. A later analysis scored TCR-TCR, TCR-HLA and TCR-CMV co-occurrence with hypergeometric tests, applying a repertoire-size bias correction to TCR pairs. In a later analysis, false discovery rates were estimated by permuting HLA or CMV assignments 20 times. In a later analysis, co-occurring TCRs were grouped using DBSCAN, with TCRdist sequence similarity added in when clustering inside HLA-allele-positive subsets. For co-occurrence clustering, repertoires with fewer than 30,000 or more than 120,000 public chains were excluded, along with roughly 5 repertoires with anomalous nucleotide sharing. Drawn from immuneACCESS, this table holds only the in-frame rearrangements with V and J called that TCRdb kept. Clones are partly lost; checked studies trace under half to an unresolved V gene and leave the rest unexplained. Clone size and V and J calls were adopted from that table, with D and trimming inferred from the DNA. The table kept for this sample lists about 170,000 clones. The ten largest account for about 0.79% of the sample.

The material sequenced was PBMCs. The rearranged segments are TRBV4-1 and TRBJ2-2, and 11 junctional nucleotides match TRBD2. The TCR sequence derives from a woman between 18 and 29 years old in good health and CMV-seropositive. The bases read TGCGCCAGCAGCCAAGACCCCGGGACTAGCGGAGCCGGGGAGCTGTTTTTT. Its protein product is CASSQDPGTSGAGELFF.